Shown below are 13 T cell receptor beta chains from a single sample sequenced in a study of blood T cell repertoires in COVID-19 (dated by TCRdb to the early 2020s). The library was obtained by the immunoSEQ multiplex PCR assay. TCRdb holds this immuneACCESS table with in-frame rearrangements only. Some clones are missing; in checked studies, unresolved V genes explain under half, and the rest has no known cause. This sample has more than 300,000 clones in its table, and over 90% of those were observed once. The ten biggest clones cover less than 4% of the sample. The specimen was PBMCs or T cells enriched from blood (not recorded which). These receptors came from a woman aged 25 to 39 who had been exposed to COVID-19.

The rearrangement uses TRBV6-2 or TRBV6-3 and TRBJ2-5; a possible D gene is TRBD1 (7 bases). The V gene's germline CDR1 is MNHEY and CDR2 SVGEGT. The CDR3 is 15 amino acids. V was trimmed by 1 base and J by 7 bases, leaving 16 bases between them. CDR3 sequence reads: CASSYYRGTGRTQYF. CDR3 DNA: TGTGCCAGCAGTTACTACAGGGGCACCGGGAGGACCCAGTACTTC.

The chain couples TRBV6-2 or TRBV6-3 to TRBJ1-2, with TRBD1 as a possible D gene (6 bases). V was pared by 6 bases and J by 8 bases, with 19 bases between. Germline V gives CDR1 MNHEY, CDR2 SVGEGT. CDR3 size: 14 residues. The CDR3: CASSPRGSNRGYTF. The CDR3 coding sequence is TGTGCCAGCAGCCCGAGGGGGTCGAATCGCGGCTACACCTTC.

The chain joins TRBV18 to TRBJ1-1; the D gene is possibly TRBD1 (6 bases). CDR1 and CDR2 from the germline V gene are KGHSH and LQKENI. V gave up 11 bases and J gave up 0 bases, with 13 bases separating them. The CDR3 consists of 13 residues. The CDR3 reads CAGKGGLNTEAFF. The DNA of the CDR3 is TGTGCCGGTAAAGGGGGACTGAACACTGAAGCTTTCTTT. Supplemented by reference TRBV18 and TRBJ1-1, the full variable domain reads NAGVMQNPRHLVRRRGQEARLRCSPMKGHSHVYWYRQLPEEGLKFMVYLQKENIIDESGMPKERFSAEFPKEGPSILRIQQVVRGDSAAYFCAGKGGLNTEAFFGQGTRLTVV.

The chain has TRBV11-3 and TRBJ1-1; 7 nucleotides line up with TRBD1. Germline lookup yields CDR1 SGHNT and CDR2 YENEEA. The CDR3 totals 15 residues. J gave up 1 base and V 1 base, and 3 bases lay outside the gene matches. The chain's CDR3 is CASSLGQGENTEAFF. CDR3 nucleotide sequence: TGTGCCAGCAGCTTAGGACAGGGTGAGAACACTGAAGCTTTCTTT.

This rearrangement joins TRBV5-1 to TRBJ1-1, with TRBD1 matching 9 bases. The CDR3 is 15 amino acids. Looked up from germline, CDR1 is SGHRS and CDR2 is YFSETQ. After removal of 4 bases from V and 4 bases from J, the junction contained 8 bases not matched to a gene. CDR3 DNA: TGCGCCAGCAGCCTCGTGGACAGGGGAGGCACTGAAGCTTTCTTT. It yields the protein CASSLVDRGGTEAFF.

The chain recombines TRBV5-1 with TRBJ1-4; no clear D. CDR1 and CDR2 (germline): SGHRS, YFSETQ. Trimming removed 0 bases from V and 5 bases from J, with 5 bases in between. CDR3 length: 13 amino acids. The CDR3 DNA sequence: TGCGCCAGCAGCTTGGTGGAGAATGAAAAACTGTTTTTT. Translated, it gives CASSLVENEKLFF.

This chain connects TRBV12-3 or TRBV12-4 to TRBJ1-2; D is undetermined. The CDR3 has 12 amino acids. V was cut by 3 bases and J by 4 bases, with 6 bases left in between. This chain's CDR3 is CASSLSAYGYTF. The CDR3 region has the DNA TGTGCCAGCAGTTTGAGTGCCTATGGCTACACCTTC.

This chain uses TRBV6-5 with TRBJ2-3, with no clear D. Germline-derived CDR1 and CDR2 are MNHEY and SVGAGI. V lost 6 bases to trimming and J lost 4 bases, with 11 bases between them. This CDR3 is 13 amino acids long. CDR3 amino acids: CASRRSAADTQYF. CDR3 nucleotides: TGTGCCAGCAGACGCTCTGCGGCAGATACGCAGTATTTT.

The gene calls are TRBV5-1 and TRBJ1-1; D uncertain. From germline, CDR1 is SGHRS and CDR2 YFSETQ. CDR3 length equals 14 residues. V lost 1 base to trimming and J lost 1 base, with 8 bases between them. The CDR3 region is CASSLLGTNTEAFF. The CDR3 region has the DNA TGCGCCAGCAGCTTGCTGGGCACGAACACTGAAGCTTTCTTT.

The chain couples TRBV20-1 to TRBJ1-2; D is ambiguous. V gave up 3 bases and J gave up 0 bases, with 8 bases separating them. The CDR3 length is 13 residues. CDR1 and CDR2 from the germline V gene are DFQATT and SNEGSKA (reference sequence). In nucleotides, the CDR3 is TGCAGTGCTAGTTGGCAGACTAACTATGGCTACACCTTC. Amino acids: CSASWQTNYGYTF.

The V call is TRBV2, the J call TRBJ1-5; a weak D match, TRBD1 (6 bases). The CDR3 consists of 15 residues. Trimming took off 4 bases at V and 5 bases at J, with 15 bases between the two ends. The germline gives CDR1 SNHLY, CDR2 FYNNEI. The CDR3 region is CASSVMPGADQPQHF. CDR3 DNA: TGTGCCAGCAGTGTCATGCCAGGGGCGGATCAGCCCCAGCATTTT.

The genes are TRBV19 and TRBJ2-1, with D perhaps TRBD1 (6 bases). V was cut by 6 bases and J by 2 bases, with 14 bases left in between. The CDR3 has 15 residues. Germline V gene lookup returns CDR1 LNHDA and CDR2 SQIVND (reference sequence). The CDR3 DNA reads as TGTGCCAGTAGCTGGCGGACAGTTACCTACAATGAGCAGTTCTTC. Translated, it gives CASSWRTVTYNEQFF. The full variable domain, its missing parts supplied by reference TRBV19 and TRBJ2-1, is DGGITQSPKYLFRKEGQNVTLSCEQNLNHDAMYWYRQDPGQGLRLIYYSQIVNDFQKGDIAEGYSVSREKKESFPLTVTSAQKNPTAFYLCASSWRTVTYNEQFFGPGTRLTVL.

The rearrangement joins TRBV29-1 to TRBJ2-5, with TRBD1 as a possible D gene (5 bases). Trimming pared 7 bases from V and 5 bases from J, leaving 14 bases between. This CDR3 is built from 12 residues. The germline CDR1 and CDR2 sequences are SQVTM and ANQGSEA. The CDR3 is CSGGRAQETQYF. The CDR3 nucleotides are TGCAGCGGCGGCAGGGCCCAGGAGACCCAGTACTTC.